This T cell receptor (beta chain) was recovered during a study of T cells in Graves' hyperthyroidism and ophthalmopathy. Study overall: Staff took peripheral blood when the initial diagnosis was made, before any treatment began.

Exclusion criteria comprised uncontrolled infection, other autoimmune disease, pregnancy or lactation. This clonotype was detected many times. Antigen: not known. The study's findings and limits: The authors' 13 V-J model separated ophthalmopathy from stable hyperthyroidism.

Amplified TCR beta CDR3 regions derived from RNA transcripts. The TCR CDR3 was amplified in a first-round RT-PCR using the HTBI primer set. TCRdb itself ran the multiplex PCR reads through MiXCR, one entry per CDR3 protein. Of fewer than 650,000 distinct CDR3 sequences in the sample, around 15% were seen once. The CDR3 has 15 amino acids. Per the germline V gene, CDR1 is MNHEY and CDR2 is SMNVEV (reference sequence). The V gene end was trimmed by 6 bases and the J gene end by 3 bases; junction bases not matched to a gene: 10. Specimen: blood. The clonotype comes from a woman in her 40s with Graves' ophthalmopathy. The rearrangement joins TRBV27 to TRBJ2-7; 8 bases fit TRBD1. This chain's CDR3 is CASSLSGTGSYEQYF. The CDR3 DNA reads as TGTGCCAGCAGCCTTTCCGGGACAGGTAGCTACGAGCAGTACTTC.